These 20 T cell receptor beta chains share one sample of origin, sequenced in a study of tumor-infiltrating lymphocytes in primary liver carcinoma. A primer matching the constant region was used to make TCR beta cDNA from 500 to 650 ng of total RNA. Libraries for TCR beta were built through three nested multiplex PCR rounds, which together made up a slightly modified ARM-PCR procedure. Two initial PCR rounds of around 9 cycles each paired TRBV1-TRBV30 forward primers with a C-beta reverse primer. MiXCR was run by TCRdb on the multiplex PCR reads, yielding one entry per CDR3 protein. The sample has tens of thousands of distinct CDR3 sequences; more than 75% are singletons. The study co-extracted DNA and RNA from 20-30 mg of unsorted bulk tissue. Sample: liver tumor tissue from sampling region 2. Noted subset: tumor region T2, inferior pole. All receptors come from a woman in her 30s with primary liver carcinoma and hepatitis B virus infection.

A note on this clonotype: At one boundary the junction diverges from the germline segment, which might be a read error. The rearrangement links TRBV7-9 to TRBJ2-1; 12 bases map to TRBD2. Germline CDR1 and CDR2: SEHNR and FQNEAQ (reference sequence). This CDR3 is built from 14 residues. CDR3 residues: CVSSLDLAGGIQFF. CDR3 nucleotides: TGTGTCAGCAGCTTAGATCTAGCGGGAGGGATACAGTTCTTC.

On this clonotype: One base away lies a much larger clone, so this may be a sequencing read error. The chain is built from TRBV19 and TRBJ2-4; D is undetermined. Germline-derived CDR1 and CDR2 are LNHDA and SQIVND (reference sequence). This CDR3 has 15 residues. Trimming stripped 7 bases from V and 0 bases from J, with 13 bases between. This chain's CDR3 is CASTDQHIAKNIQYF. CDR3 nucleotide sequence: TGTGCCAGTACCGACCAACATATAGCCAAAAACATTCAGTACTTC.

Turning to this clonotype: At one end the junction does not follow the germline gene, possibly because of a read error. V gene TRBV2 combines with J gene TRBJ2-7, with D possibly TRBD2 on 5 matching bases. The CDR3 consists of 16 residues. Germline V gives CDR1 SNHLY, CDR2 FYNNEI. Written as DNA, the CDR3 is TGTGCCAGCGGAACCCGAGTGACTATGTCCACCTACGAGCAGTGGTTC. Encoded protein: CASGTRVTMSTYEQWF.

Comment on this clonotype: Possible read error: a much larger clone is one base away. V and J are TRBV28 and TRBJ2-3; D possibly corresponds to TRBD1 (7 bases). CDR1 is MDHEN, CDR2 SYDVKM, per germline. The CDR3 totals 14 residues. CDR3 coding DNA: TGTGCCAGCGGGCGGGCAGGGGGGACAGATACGCATTATTTT. Translating gives CASGRAGGTDTHYF.

The chain couples TRBV4-1 to TRBJ1-4; 8 nucleotides line up with TRBD1. This CDR3 has 17 amino acids. V lost 4 bases and J lost 7; bases outside the gene matches: 14. Germline assignment: CDR1 MGHRA and CDR2 YSYEKL. Here the CDR3 reads CASSLTSTGGAFEKLFF. The CDR3 region has the DNA TGCGCCAGCAGCCTAACCAGTACAGGGGGTGCCTTTGAAAAACTGTTTTTT.

In this sample, this clonotype is medium-sized. V is TRBV6-2 or TRBV6-3 and J is TRBJ1-2; 7 bases agree with TRBD1. The CDR3 sequence is 12 residues long. Germline-derived CDR1 and CDR2 are MNHEY and SVGEGT. The junction had 7 bases not matched to a gene; V was cut back by 11 bases and J by 4 bases. CDR3 DNA sequence: TGTGCCTCAAGAGGGGGCGTCTATGGCTACACCTTC. Translated, it gives CASRGGVYGYTF.

This clonotype was observed at least ten times. The chain has TRBV29-1 and TRBJ2-1; 7 bases are a match to TRBD2. V lost 3 bases to trimming and J lost 1 base; unmatched junction nucleotides: 6. CDR3 size: 15 residues. CDR1 and CDR2 (germline): SQVTM, ANQGSEA. The CDR3 here is CSVDPSSGSYNEQFF. CDR3 nucleotides: TGCAGCGTTGATCCCTCTAGCGGTTCCTACAATGAGCAGTTCTTC.

This clonotype was recorded many times. The chain uses TRBV28 and TRBJ2-1; D possibly corresponds to TRBD1 (6 bases). V lost 3 bases and J 7 bases, leaving 19 bases between the germline ends. The CDR3 is 16 amino acids. CDR1 is MDHEN and CDR2 is SYDVKM in the germline V gene. CDR3 bases: TGTGCCAGCAGTTTCGAGGGGTGGCAGGGGTGGAATGAGCAGTTCTTC. Amino acids: CASSFEGWQGWNEQFF.

This clonotype was found many times. The chain has TRBV7-2 and TRBJ2-3; the D gene is possibly TRBD2 (6 bases). Germline V gives CDR1 SGHTA, CDR2 FQGNSA. V gave up 6 bases and J gave up 0 bases, with 13 bases separating them. The length of the CDR3 is 15 residues. CDR3 sequence reads: CASSQDYLSTDTQYF. DNA of the CDR3: TGTGCCAGCAGTCAGGACTATCTAAGCACAGATACGCAGTATTTT.

This clonotype was recorded once. The gene calls are TRBV6-5 and TRBJ2-7; 8 bases are a match to TRBD2. This CDR3 has 16 residues. After removal of 2 bases from V and 3 bases from J, the junction contained 9 bases not matched to a gene. Germline CDR1 reads MNHEY; CDR2 reads SVGAGI. The CDR3 is CASSYRIAGRGYEQYF. CDR3 nucleotide sequence: TGTGCCAGCAGTTACAGGATAGCGGGGCGGGGCTACGAGCAGTACTTC.

About this clonotype itself: A read error is likely, as this CDR3 ends without the conserved phenylalanine or tryptophan. This rearrangement joins TRBV28 to TRBJ2-5; 11 positions agree with TRBD2. The CDR3 has 16 amino acids. Germline V lookup: CDR1 MDHEN, CDR2 SYDVKM. CDR3 protein: CASSWGLADDQETQYL. The CDR3 nucleotides read TGTGCCAGCAGTTGGGGACTAGCGGACGACCAAGAGACTCAGTACCTC.

This clonotype was seen just once. The chain is built from TRBV12-3 or TRBV12-4 and TRBJ2-1, with TRBD2 identical over 9 bases. This CDR3 is built from 15 residues. Trimming took 6 bases from V and 11 from J; bases not matched to a gene: 14. The CDR3 nucleotides read TGTGCCAGCAGCCTGTACGAGACTAGCGGACTTAAGCAGTTCTTC. Translating it yields CASSLYETSGLKQFF.

Of note for this clonotype: No conserved phenylalanine or tryptophan ends this CDR3, so it is likely a read error. Because the CDR3's place on the DNA is in doubt, the DNA is left out and the CDR3 is given as listed by TCRdb. The chain employs TRBV5-6 and TRBJ1-2; the DNA was not used to check the table's D call, TRBD1. CDR1 is SGHDT and CDR2 is YYEEEE in the germline V gene. The CDR3 has 14 amino acids, counting both end residues. The CDR3 sequence: CASSATAFRDSYIL.

Concerning this clonotype itself: Since a much larger clone is just one base distant, this may be a read error. This chain uses TRBV6-1 with TRBJ1-5, with no clear D. CDR3 length equals 14 residues. CDR1 is MNHNS and CDR2 is SASEGT in the germline V gene. The CDR3 DNA reads TGTGTCAGCAGTGTGGAGGCTGGTGTTGAACCCCAGCATTTT. Encoded protein: CVSSVEAGVEPQHF.

In the case of this clonotype: One base away lies a much larger clone, so this may be a sequencing read error. This chain joins TRBV11-3 and TRBJ2-7; 8 nucleotides align to TRBD1. The CDR3 is 15 residues long. J was trimmed by 5 bases and V by 4 bases; bases with no gene match: 10. Germline CDR1 and CDR2: SGHNT and YENEEA. The CDR3 spells CASSWGTGPAHEQYF. DNA for the CDR3: TGTGCCAGCAGCTGGGGGACAGGTCCTGCCCACGAGCAGTACTTC. Full variable domain (rest looked up from reference TRBV11-3 and TRBJ2-7): EAGVVQSPRYKIIEKKQPVAFWCNPISGHNTLYWYLQNLGQGPELLIRYENEEAVDDSQLPKDRFSAERLKGVDSTLKIQPAELGDSAVYLCASSWGTGPAHEQYFGPGTRLTVT.

This clonotype showed up just a few times. The chain employs TRBV20-1 and TRBJ2-3; 7 nucleotides align to TRBD2. V lost 2 bases to trimming and J lost 2 bases; unmatched junction nucleotides: 7. The germline gives CDR1 DFQATT, CDR2 SNEGSKA (reference sequence). The CDR3 consists of 15 residues. The CDR3 bases are TGCAGTGCTAGAAATAGCGGGTCCCACACAGATACGCAGTATTTT. Its protein product is CSARNSGSHTDTQYF.

The genes are TRBV11-2 and TRBJ2-1; TRBD2 agrees at 12 bases. The CDR3 is 16 residues long. Germline CDR1 SGHAT, CDR2 FQNNGV. In DNA form, the CDR3 reads TGTGTCATCAACTCTCGACTAGCGGGAGATTTCAATGAGCAGTTCTTC. It codes for CVINSRLAGDFNEQFF.

The J gene is TRBJ2-1, the V gene TRBV4-3; no clear D gene. The germline gives CDR1 LGHNA, CDR2 YSLEER. V was trimmed by 3 bases and J by 15 bases, leaving 21 bases between them. CDR3 size: 14 residues. This CDR3 is CASSHTELVNERFF. In DNA form, the CDR3 reads TGCGCCAGCAGCCACACAGAGTTAGTCAATGAACGGTTCTTC.

A word on this clonotype: A read error may account for a junction end that differs from germline. This rearrangement joins TRBV5-4 to TRBJ2-3; 9 bases map to TRBD2. This CDR3 comprises 18 residues. CDR1 is SGHNT and CDR2 is YYREEE in the germline V gene (reference sequence). DNA for the CDR3: TGCGGCAGCAGTAACCCGGCGGTTAGCGGGAGTCGGACAGATATGAAGTATTTT. It is translated as CGSSNPAVSGSRTDMKYF.

As regards this clonotype: A read error may produce the germline difference seen at one junction end. The chain uses TRBV12-3 or TRBV12-4 and TRBJ2-1, with 11 nucleotides matching TRBD2. The CDR3 is 15 amino acids. CDR3 amino acids: CASSLSGTSGFEQLF. As DNA, the CDR3 is TGTGCCAGCAGCCTGTCAGGGACTAGCGGATTTGAGCAGCTCTTC.